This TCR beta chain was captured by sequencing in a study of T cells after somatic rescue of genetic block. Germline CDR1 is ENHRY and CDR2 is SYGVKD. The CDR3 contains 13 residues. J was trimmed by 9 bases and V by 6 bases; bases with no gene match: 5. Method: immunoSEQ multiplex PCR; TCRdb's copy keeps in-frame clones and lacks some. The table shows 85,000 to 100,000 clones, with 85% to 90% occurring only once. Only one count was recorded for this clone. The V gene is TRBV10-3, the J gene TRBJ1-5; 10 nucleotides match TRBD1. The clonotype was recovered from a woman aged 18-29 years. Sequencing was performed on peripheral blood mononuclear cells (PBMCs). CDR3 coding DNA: TGTGCCATCAGGGGACAGGGGTCGGGGCCCCAGCATTTT. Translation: CAIRGQGSGPQHF.